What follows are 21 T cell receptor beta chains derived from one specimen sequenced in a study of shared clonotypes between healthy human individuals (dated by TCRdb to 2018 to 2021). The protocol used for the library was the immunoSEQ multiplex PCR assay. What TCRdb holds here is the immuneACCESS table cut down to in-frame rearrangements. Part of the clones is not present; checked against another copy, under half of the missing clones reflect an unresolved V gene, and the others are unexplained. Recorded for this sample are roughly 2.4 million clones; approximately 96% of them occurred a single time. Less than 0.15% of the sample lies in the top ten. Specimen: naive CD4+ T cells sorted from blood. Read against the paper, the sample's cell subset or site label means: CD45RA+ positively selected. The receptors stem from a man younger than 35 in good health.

The CDR3 here is CASRLSSYNEQFF. CDR3 coding DNA: TGTGCCAGCAGGTTGTCCTCCTACAATGAGCAGTTCTTC. The chain couples TRBV13 to TRBJ2-1; D call uncertain. This CDR3 contains 13 residues. The V end was cut by 6 bases, the J end by 0 bases, with 6 bases between. Germline V lookup: CDR1 PRHDT, CDR2 FYEKMQ (reference sequence).

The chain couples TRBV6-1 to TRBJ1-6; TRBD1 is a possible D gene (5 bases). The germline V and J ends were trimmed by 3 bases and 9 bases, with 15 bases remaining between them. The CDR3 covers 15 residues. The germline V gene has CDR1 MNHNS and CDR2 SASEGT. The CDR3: CASSDQGQGISPLHF. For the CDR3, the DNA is TGTGCCAGCAGTGACCAAGGGCAGGGAATTTCACCCCTCCACTTT.

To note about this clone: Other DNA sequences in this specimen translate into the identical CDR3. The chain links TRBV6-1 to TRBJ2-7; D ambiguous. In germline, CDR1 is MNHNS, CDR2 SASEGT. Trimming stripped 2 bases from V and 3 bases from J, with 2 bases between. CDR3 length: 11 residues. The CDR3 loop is CASSESYEQYF. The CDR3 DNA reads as TGTGCCAGCAGTGAAAGCTACGAGCAGTACTTC.

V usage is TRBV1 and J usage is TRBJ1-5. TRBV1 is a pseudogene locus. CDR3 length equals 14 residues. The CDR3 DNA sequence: TGCACCAGCAGCCTCGACCCGGACAATCAGCCCCAGCATTTT. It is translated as CTSSLDPDNQPQHF.

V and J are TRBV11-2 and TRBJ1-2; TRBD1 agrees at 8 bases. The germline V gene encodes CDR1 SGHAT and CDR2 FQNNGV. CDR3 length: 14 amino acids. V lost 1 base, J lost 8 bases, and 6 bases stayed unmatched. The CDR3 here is CASSLAGQAGGYTF. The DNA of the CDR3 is TGTGCCAGCAGCTTAGCGGGACAGGCCGGGGGCTACACCTTC.

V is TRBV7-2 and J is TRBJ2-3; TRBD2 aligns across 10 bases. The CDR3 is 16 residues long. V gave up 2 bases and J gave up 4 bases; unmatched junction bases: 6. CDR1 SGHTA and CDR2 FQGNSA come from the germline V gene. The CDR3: CASSLSGRAEADTQYF. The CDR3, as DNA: TGTGCCAGCAGCTTAAGCGGGAGGGCCGAAGCAGATACGCAGTATTTT.

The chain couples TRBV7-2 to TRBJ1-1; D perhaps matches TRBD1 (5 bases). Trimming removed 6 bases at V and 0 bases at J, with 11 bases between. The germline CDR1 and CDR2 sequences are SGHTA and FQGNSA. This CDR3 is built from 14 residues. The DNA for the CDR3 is TGTGCCAGCAGAGCGGGACTGATGAACACTGAAGCTTTCTTT. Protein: CASRAGLMNTEAFF.

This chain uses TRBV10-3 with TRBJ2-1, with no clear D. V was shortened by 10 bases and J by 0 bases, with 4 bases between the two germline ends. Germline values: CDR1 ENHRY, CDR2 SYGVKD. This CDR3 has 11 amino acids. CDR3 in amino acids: CATLSYNEQFF. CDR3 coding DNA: TGTGCCACCCTCTCCTACAATGAGCAGTTCTTC.

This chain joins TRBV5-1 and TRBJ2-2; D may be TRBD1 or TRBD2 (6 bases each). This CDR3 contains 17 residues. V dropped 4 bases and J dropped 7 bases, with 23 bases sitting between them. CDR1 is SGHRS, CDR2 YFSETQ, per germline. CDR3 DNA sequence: TGCGCCAGCAGCCCCCTCGCCTTTGGAGGGGGTAACGGGGAGCTGTTTTTT. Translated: CASSPLAFGGGNGELFF. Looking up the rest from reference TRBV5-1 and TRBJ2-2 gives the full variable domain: KAGVTQTPRYLIKTRGQQVTLSCSPISGHRSVSWYQQTPGQGLQFLFEYFSETQRNKGNFPGRFSGRQFSNSRSEMNVSTLELGDSALYLCASSPLAFGGGNGELFFGEGSRLTVL.

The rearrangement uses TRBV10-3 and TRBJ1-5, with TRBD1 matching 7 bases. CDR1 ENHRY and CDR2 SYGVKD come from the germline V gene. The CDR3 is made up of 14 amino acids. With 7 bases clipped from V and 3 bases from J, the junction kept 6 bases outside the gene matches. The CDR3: CAIKPGTDNQPQHF. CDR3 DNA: TGTGCCATCAAACCCGGGACAGACAATCAGCCCCAGCATTTT.

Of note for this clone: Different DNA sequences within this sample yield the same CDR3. CDR3 region: CASSNPTGELFF. The CDR3 nucleotides are TGTGCCAGCAGCAATCCTACCGGGGAGCTGTTTTTT. The V call is TRBV7-2, the J call TRBJ2-2, with D unresolved. Germline values: CDR1 SGHTA, CDR2 FQGNSA. This CDR3 has 12 amino acids. Trimming stripped 5 bases from V and 5 bases from J, with 6 bases between.

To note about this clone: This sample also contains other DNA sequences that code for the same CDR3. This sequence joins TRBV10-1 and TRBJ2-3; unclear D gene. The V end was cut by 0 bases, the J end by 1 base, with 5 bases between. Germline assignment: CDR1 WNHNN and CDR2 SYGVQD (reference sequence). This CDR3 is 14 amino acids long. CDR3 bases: TGCGCCAGCAGTGAGTCGGGCGGCACAGATACGCAGTATTTT. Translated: CASSESGGTDTQYF.

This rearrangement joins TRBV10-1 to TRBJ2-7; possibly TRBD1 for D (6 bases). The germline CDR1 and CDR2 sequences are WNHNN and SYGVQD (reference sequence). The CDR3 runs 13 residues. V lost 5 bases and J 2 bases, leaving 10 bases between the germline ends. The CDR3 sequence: CASSFQGTYEQYF. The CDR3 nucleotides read TGCGCCAGCAGTTTCCAGGGGACCTACGAGCAGTACTTC.

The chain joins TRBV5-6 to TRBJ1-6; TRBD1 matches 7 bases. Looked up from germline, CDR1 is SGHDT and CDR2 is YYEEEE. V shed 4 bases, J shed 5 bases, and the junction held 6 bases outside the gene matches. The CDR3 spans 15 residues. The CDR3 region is CASSERQGDNSPLHF. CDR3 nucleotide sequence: TGTGCCAGCAGCGAACGACAGGGAGATAATTCACCCCTCCACTTT.

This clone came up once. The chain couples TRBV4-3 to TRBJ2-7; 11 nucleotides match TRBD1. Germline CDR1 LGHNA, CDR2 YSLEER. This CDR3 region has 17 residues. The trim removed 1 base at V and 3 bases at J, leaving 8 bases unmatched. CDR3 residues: CASSQGTGTGGIYEQYF. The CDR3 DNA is TGCGCCAGCAGCCAAGGCACCGGGACAGGGGGTATCTACGAGCAGTACTTC.

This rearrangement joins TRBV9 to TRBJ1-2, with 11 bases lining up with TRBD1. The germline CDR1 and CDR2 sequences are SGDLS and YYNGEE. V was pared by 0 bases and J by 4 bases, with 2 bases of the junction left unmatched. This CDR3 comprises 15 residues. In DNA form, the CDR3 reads TGTGCCAGCAGCGTAGACGGGACAGGGGGCTATGGCTACACCTTC. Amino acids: CASSVDGTGGYGYTF.

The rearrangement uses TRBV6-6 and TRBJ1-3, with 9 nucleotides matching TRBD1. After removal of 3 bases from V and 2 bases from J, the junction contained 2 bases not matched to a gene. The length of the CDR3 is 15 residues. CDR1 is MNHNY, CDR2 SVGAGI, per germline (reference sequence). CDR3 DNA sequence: TGTGCCAGCAGTTATACAGGGGGCACTGGAAACACCATATATTTT. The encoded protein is CASSYTGGTGNTIYF.

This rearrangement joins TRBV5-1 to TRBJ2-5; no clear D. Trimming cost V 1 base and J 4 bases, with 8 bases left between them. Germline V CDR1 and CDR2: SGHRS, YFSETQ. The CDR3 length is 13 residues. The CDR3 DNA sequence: TGCGCCAGCAGCTTGCAACAGAGAGAGACCCAGTACTTC. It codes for CASSLQQRETQYF.

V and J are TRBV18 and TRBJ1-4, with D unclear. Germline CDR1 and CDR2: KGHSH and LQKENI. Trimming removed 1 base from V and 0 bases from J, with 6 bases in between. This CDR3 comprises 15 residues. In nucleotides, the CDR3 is TGTGCCAGCTCACCACTGGGAGCAACTAATGAAAAACTGTTTTTT. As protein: CASSPLGATNEKLFF.

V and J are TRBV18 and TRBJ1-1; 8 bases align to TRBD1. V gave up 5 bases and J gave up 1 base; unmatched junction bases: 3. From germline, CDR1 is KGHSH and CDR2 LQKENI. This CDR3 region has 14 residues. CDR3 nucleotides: TGTGCCAGCTCATCCACAGGGGGGAACACTGAAGCTTTCTTT. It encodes CASSSTGGNTEAFF. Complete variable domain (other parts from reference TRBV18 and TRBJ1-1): NAGVMQNPRHLVRRRGQEARLRCSPMKGHSHVYWYRQLPEEGLKFMVYLQKENIIDESGMPKERFSAEFPKEGPSILRIQQVVRGDSAAYFCASSSTGGNTEAFFGQGTRLTVV.

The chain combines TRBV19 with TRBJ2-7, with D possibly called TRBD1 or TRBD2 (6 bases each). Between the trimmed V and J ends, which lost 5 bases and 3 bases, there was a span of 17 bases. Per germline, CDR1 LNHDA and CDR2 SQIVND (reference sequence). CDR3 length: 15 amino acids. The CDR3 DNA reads TGTGCCAGTAGTGTGGGGGGCGGCGCCGACTACGAGCAGTACTTC. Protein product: CASSVGGGADYEQYF.